The 12 T cell receptor beta chains in this list originate from one sample, sequenced in a study of T cells in Graves' hyperthyroidism and ophthalmopathy. There were TCR beta CDR3 regions amplified from RNA transcripts. The study used the HTBI primer set for a first-round RT-PCR of the TCR CDR3. TCRdb redid the calling of the multiplex PCR reads with MiXCR, one entry per CDR3 protein. This sample carries some 500,000 distinct CDR3 sequences, 13% to 15% of them seen once, and the ten largest clones take around a sixth. Sequenced: blood. The source is a woman under 30 with Graves' hyperthyroidism.

This clonotype occurred many times. The genes are TRBV30 and TRBJ1-5, with a possible D match to TRBD1 (5 bases). V lost 2 bases to trimming and J lost 0 bases, with 11 bases between them. CDR3 size: 15 residues. Germline assignment: CDR1 GTSNPN and CDR2 SVGIG (reference sequence). CDR3 region: CAWSKQVYSNQPQHF. The DNA of the CDR3 is TGTGCCTGGAGTAAACAGGTTTATAGCAATCAGCCCCAGCATTTT.

This clonotype came up many times. The rearrangement links TRBV29-1 to TRBJ2-3; D may be TRBD1 or TRBD2 (5 bases each). There are 12 residues in the CDR3. Germline V lookup: CDR1 SQVTM, CDR2 ANQGSEA. Trimming took off 7 bases at V and 0 bases at J, with 8 bases between the two ends. The DNA of the CDR3 is TGCAGCGGTTGGGACAGCACAGATACGCAGTATTTT. Amino acid sequence: CSGWDSTDTQYF.

Details on this clonotype: One end of the junction fails to match germline, which may point to a read error. The V call is TRBV13, the J call TRBJ2-1, with 10 bases identical to TRBD1. Germline V lookup: CDR1 PRHDT, CDR2 FYEKMQ (reference sequence). The CDR3 sequence is 15 residues long. The CDR3 here is CASSVGTGVHNEQFF. CDR3 nucleotide sequence: TGCGCCAGCAGTGTTGGGACAGGGGTCCACAATGAGCAGTTCTTC.

This clonotype has a count of ten or more. The genes are TRBV11-1 and TRBJ1-1; 8 bases fit TRBD1. This CDR3 has 13 amino acids. CDR1 SGHAT and CDR2 FQDESV come from the germline V gene (reference sequence). V trimming: 7 bases; J trimming: 4 bases; junction bases outside the gene matches: 5. The CDR3 DNA is TGTGCCAGCAACAGGGGGGGGAGCACTGAAGCTTTCTTT. It is translated as CASNRGGSTEAFF.

This clonotype appeared many times. This sequence joins TRBV30 and TRBJ2-2; D might be TRBD1 (5 bases). The germline V and J ends were trimmed by 5 bases and 6 bases, with 7 bases remaining between them. In germline, CDR1 is GTSNPN, CDR2 SVGIG (reference sequence). This CDR3 spans 11 amino acids. The CDR3 coding sequence is TGTGCCTGGCACAGGTCCGGGGAGCTGTTTTTT. Translated: CAWHRSGELFF. The full variable domain, with the rest looked up from reference TRBV30 and TRBJ2-2, is SQTIHQWPATLVQPVGSPLSLECTVEGTSNPNLYWYRQAAGRGLQLLFYSVGIGQISSEVPQNLSASRPQDRQFILSSKKLLLSDSGFYLCAWHRSGELFFGEGSRLTVL.

This clonotype turned up a few times. At one end, the junction sequence differs from germline, possibly due to a read error. The gene calls are TRBV7-2 and TRBJ2-5; D is perhaps TRBD1 or TRBD2 (5 bases each). CDR3 length: 16 residues. CDR1 is SGHTA and CDR2 is FQGNSA in the germline V gene. Here the CDR3 reads CVSSLDPGRRQETQYF. Written as DNA, the CDR3 is TGCGTCAGCAGCTTAGACCCGGGACGACGACAAGAGACCCAGTACTTC.

This clonotype was counted many times. The V call is TRBV7-8, the J call TRBJ2-3; 7 bases align to TRBD2. CDR3 length: 15 amino acids. The V and J ends lost 7 bases and 4 bases, in that order; junction bases with no gene match: 11. The germline gives CDR1 SGHVS, CDR2 FQNEAQ. The CDR3 coding sequence is TGTGCCAGCACGGGAGGTTGGGTGGGTGCAGATACGCAGTATTTT. Residues: CASTGGWVGADTQYF.

The sample holds many counts of this clonotype. The chain links TRBV2 to TRBJ2-3, with 9 nucleotides matching TRBD2. V lost 6 bases to trimming and J lost 1 base; unmatched junction nucleotides: 23. The CDR3 extends over 21 amino acids. Germline assignment: CDR1 SNHLY and CDR2 FYNNEI. The DNA of the CDR3 is TGTGCCAGCAGCGGTGACCTTAGGGGCGGGAGGGTCCAGCACCGCACAGATACGCAGTATTTT. This codes for CASSGDLRGGRVQHRTDTQYF.

This clonotype has at least ten counts. The chain couples TRBV13 to TRBJ2-5; 7 bases map to TRBD2. This CDR3 spans 17 amino acids. Per germline, CDR1 PRHDT and CDR2 FYEKMQ (reference sequence). The trim removed 3 bases at V and 2 bases at J, leaving 12 bases unmatched. CDR3 sequence (DNA): TGTGCCAGCAGCTTTATGCGGGAGTTAGTTCAACAAGAGACCCAGTACTTC. It codes for CASSFMRELVQQETQYF.

This clonotype turned up a few times. This chain connects TRBV20-1 to TRBJ1-3; 8 bases line up with TRBD1. The V segment lost 6 bases and the J segment 2 bases; nucleotides outside the gene matches: 3. The length of the CDR3 is 13 residues. Germline CDR1 DFQATT, CDR2 SNEGSKA (reference sequence). The CDR3 nucleotides are TGCAGTGCCTCAGGGGGCCCTGGAAACACCATATATTTT. Amino acid sequence: CSASGGPGNTIYF.

This clonotype was found once. This sequence may be a read error, since a much larger clone differs from it by one base. The rearrangement uses TRBV25-1 and TRBJ1-4; weak D call: TRBD1 (5 bases). CDR3 size: 16 residues. Per germline, CDR1 MGHDK and CDR2 SYGVNS. The CDR3 spells CARSESVAGYNEKLFF. The CDR3 DNA reads TGTGCCCGCAGTGAATCCGTGGCAGGGTATAATGAAAAACTGTTTTTT. Using reference TRBV25-1 and TRBJ1-4 for the parts outside the CDR3, the full variable domain is EADIYQTPRYLVIGTGKKITLECSQTMGHDKMYWYQQDPGMELHLIHYSYGVNSTEKGDLSSESTVSRIRTEHFPLTLESARPSHTSQYLCARSESVAGYNEKLFFGSGTQLSVL.

This clonotype was detected ten times or more. J is TRBJ1-6 and V is TRBV27; D is uncertain. V lost 8 bases, J lost 5 bases, and 13 bases lay in between. This CDR3 has 14 residues. Germline loops: CDR1 MNHEY, CDR2 SMNVEV (reference sequence). CDR3 DNA: TGTGCCAGCTCAGCGTATTCCGATAATTCACCCCTCCACTTT. Protein: CASSAYSDNSPLHF.